The next 27 T cell receptor beta chains were all read from a single sample in a study of identifying expanded T cells in peripheral blood. Only in-frame clones appear in the TCRdb table, and some are missing; sequencing was by immunoSEQ multiplex PCR. Here the sample spans roughly 56,000 clones, about 83% being singletons. Sequencing used blood. These receptors were taken from a person aged 18 to 70 in good health.

The chain combines TRBV10-3 with TRBJ1-1; 7 positions agree with TRBD1. The CDR3 loop spans 14 amino acids. With V trimmed by 6 bases and J by 0 bases, 4 bases remained unmatched. The germline CDR1 and CDR2 sequences are ENHRY and SYGVKD. CDR3 DNA: TGTGCCATCAGGGGACAGTCTATGAACACTGAAGCTTTCTTT. Residues: CAIRGQSMNTEAFF.

This chain uses TRBV19 with TRBJ1-4, with TRBD1 as a possible D gene (5 bases). Germline CDR1 LNHDA, CDR2 SQIVND (reference sequence). The CDR3 is 12 amino acids. V was clipped by 3 bases and J by 7 bases, with 6 bases between them. The CDR3 is CASSIRAEKLFF. The CDR3 DNA reads as TGTGCCAGTAGTATCAGGGCTGAAAAACTGTTTTTT.

The genes are TRBV29-1 and TRBJ2-1; D is undetermined. V was clipped by 4 bases and J by 1 base, with 14 bases between them. The CDR3 length is 15 residues. The V gene's germline CDR1 is SQVTM and CDR2 ANQGSEA. CDR3 region: CSVAGGPRSYNEQFF. The CDR3 DNA reads TGCAGCGTTGCTGGCGGCCCGCGATCCTACAATGAGCAGTTCTTC.

This clone was seen a handful of times. V usage is TRBV27 and J usage is TRBJ2-7; 7 bases line up with TRBD1. This CDR3 comprises 15 residues. The germline V gene encodes CDR1 MNHEY and CDR2 SMNVEV (reference sequence). Losses at the gene ends were 0 bases for V and 9 bases for J; bases not matched to a gene: 11. CDR3 protein: CASSLSWDRQYRQYF. The CDR3 nucleotides read TGTGCCAGCAGTTTATCTTGGGACAGACAGTACAGGCAGTACTTC.

The chain joins TRBV19 to TRBJ1-3, with D tentatively TRBD1 (5 bases). Germline CDR1 is LNHDA and CDR2 is SQIVND (reference sequence). V was pared by 6 bases and J by 0 bases, with 15 bases between. The CDR3 has 16 residues. The CDR3 region is CASRSGTTFSGNTIYF. CDR3 coding DNA: TGTGCCAGTAGATCCGGGACGACGTTCTCTGGAAACACCATATATTTT.

The J gene is TRBJ1-5, the V gene TRBV12-5; 9 bases fit TRBD1. CDR3 length equals 15 residues. V lost 6 bases, J lost 7 bases, and 10 bases stayed unmatched. CDR1 and CDR2 from the germline V gene are LGHNT and FRNRAP. CDR3 DNA: TGTGCTAGTGGGGGGACAGGGTTCTACCACCAGCCCCAGCATTTT. Residues: CASGGTGFYHQPQHF.

This clone appeared a single time. V usage is TRBV7-9 and J usage is TRBJ2-7; the D is unclear. Germline V CDR1 and CDR2: SEHNR, FQNEAQ (reference sequence). The length of the CDR3 is 13 residues. The V end lost 0 bases, the J end lost 4 bases, and 7 bases lay between the germline ends. The CDR3 loop is CASSLAGIYEQYV. The CDR3 region has the DNA TGTGCCAGCAGCTTAGCGGGGATTTACGAGCAGTACGTC.

The chain employs TRBV2 and TRBJ2-1; a weak D match, TRBD1 (6 bases). The CDR3 sequence is 13 residues long. Germline CDR1 reads SNHLY; CDR2 reads FYNNEI. The germline V and J ends were trimmed by 4 bases and 8 bases, with 12 bases remaining between them. The CDR3 here is CASSGGRVDEQFF. DNA for the CDR3: TGTGCCAGCAGTGGGGGGCGCGTCGATGAGCAGTTCTTC. Drawing the rest from reference TRBV2 and TRBJ2-1, the complete variable domain is EPEVTQTPSHQVTQMGQEVILRCVPISNHLYFYWYRQILGQKVEFLVSFYNNEISEKSEIFDDQFSVERPDGSNFTLKIRSTKLEDSAMYFCASSGGRVDEQFFGPGTRLTVL.

The rearrangement joins TRBV18 to TRBJ1-5; TRBD1 aligns across 11 bases. Losses at the gene ends were 3 bases for V and 5 bases for J; bases not matched to a gene: 3. The CDR3 length is 15 residues. Germline V CDR1 and CDR2: KGHSH, LQKENI. The CDR3 bases are TGTGCCAGCTCACCCGGGACAGGGGGTTATCAGCCCCAGCATTTT. Amino acids: CASSPGTGGYQPQHF.

The rearrangement uses TRBV29-1 and TRBJ2-5, with a possible D match to TRBD1 (6 bases). The CDR3 consists of 15 residues. From germline, CDR1 is SQVTM and CDR2 ANQGSEA. Deletions cut 0 bases from V and 1 base from J, with 12 bases between. CDR3 sequence: CSVEDRGEPQETQYF. The DNA of the CDR3 is TGCAGCGTTGAAGACAGGGGCGAACCCCAAGAGACCCAGTACTTC. The variable domain in full, with the rest retrieved from reference TRBV29-1 and TRBJ2-5, is SAVISQKPSRDICQRGTSLTIQCQVDSQVTMMFWYRQQPGQSLTLIATANQGSEATYESGFVIDKFPISRPNLTFSTLTVSNMSPEDSSIYLCSVEDRGEPQETQYFGPGTRLLVL.

J is TRBJ2-1 and V is TRBV11-2; perhaps TRBD2 as D (5 bases). The length of the CDR3 is 13 residues. Germline V gene data show CDR1 as SGHAT and CDR2 as FQNNGV. V was trimmed by 7 bases and J by 6 bases, leaving 13 bases between them. For the CDR3, the DNA is TGTGCCAGCACGCTGAAGCGGTTCAATGAGCAGTTCTTC. Amino acids: CASTLKRFNEQFF. The variable domain in full, completed from reference TRBV11-2 and TRBJ2-1, reads EAGVAQSPRYKIIEKRQSVAFWCNPISGHATLYWYQQILGQGPKLLIQFQNNGVVDDSQLPKDRFSAERLKGVDSTLKIQPAKLEDSAVYLCASTLKRFNEQFFGPGTRLTVL.

The chain combines TRBV7-9 with TRBJ1-1, with D possibly being TRBD1 (6 bases). This CDR3 spans 17 amino acids. Germline V gene sequence: CDR1 SEHNR, CDR2 FQNEAQ (reference sequence). V lost 5 bases, J lost 3 bases, and 22 bases lay in between. The CDR3, as DNA: TGTGCCAGCAGCCGACACAAACAGGGAACGGGAGACACTGAAGCTTTCTTT. Translating it yields CASSRHKQGTGDTEAFF.

V and J are TRBV30 and TRBJ1-1, with a possible D match to TRBD1 (5 bases). V gave up 3 bases and J gave up 5 bases, with 13 bases separating them. Germline CDR1 reads GTSNPN; CDR2 reads SVGIG (reference sequence). The CDR3 has 13 residues. This CDR3 is CAWSKQVRTEAFF. The CDR3 nucleotides are TGTGCCTGGAGCAAACAGGTTAGGACTGAAGCTTTCTTT.

This clone was observed once. The J gene is TRBJ1-1, the V gene TRBV6-1, with 7 bases that match TRBD1. The V gene end was trimmed by 9 bases and the J gene end by 4 bases; junction bases not matched to a gene: 2. This CDR3 region has 11 residues. Germline CDR1 MNHNS, CDR2 SASEGT. CDR3 nucleotides: TGTGCCAGTAACAGGGGCACTGAAGCTTTCTTT. Translation: CASNRGTEAFF.

This chain connects TRBV7-7 to TRBJ2-5; no firm D call. CDR1 and CDR2 from the germline V gene are SSHAT and FNYEAQ (reference sequence). The V end lost 3 bases, the J end lost 4 bases, and 12 bases lay between the germline ends. The CDR3 totals 14 residues. Written as DNA, the CDR3 is TGTGCCAGCAGCTTCGGGCAGGTTGGAGAGACCCAGTACTTC. Amino acid sequence: CASSFGQVGETQYF. The full variable domain, completed using reference TRBV7-7 and TRBJ2-5, is GAGVSQSPRYKVTKRGQDVTLRCDPISSHATLYWYQQALGQGPEFLTYFNYEAQPDKSGLPSDRFSAERPEGSISTLTIQRTEQRDSAMYRCASSFGQVGETQYFGPGTRLLVL.

This chain links TRBV19 with TRBJ2-2; 13 bases match TRBD2. CDR1 and CDR2 from the germline V gene are LNHDA and SQIVND (reference sequence). The V segment lost 6 bases and the J segment 3 bases; nucleotides outside the gene matches: 7. The CDR3 is 17 residues long. Here the CDR3 DNA reads TGTGCCAGTAGCCGACTAGCGGGAGGCGGATACACCGGGGAGCTGTTTTTT. Protein product: CASSRLAGGGYTGELFF.

V gene TRBV30 combines with J gene TRBJ2-7, with D maybe TRBD1 (6 bases). The CDR3 has 13 residues. The V gene's germline CDR1 is GTSNPN and CDR2 SVGIG (reference sequence). Trimming cost V 0 bases and J 6 bases, with 12 bases left between them. The CDR3: CAWSVTGRSEQYF. CDR3 nucleotide sequence: TGTGCCTGGAGTGTAACAGGGCGTAGCGAGCAGTACTTC.

The chain links TRBV5-8 to TRBJ1-1; D gene uncertain. Germline CDR1 and CDR2: SGHTS and YDEGEE. Trimming took off 2 bases at V and 5 bases at J, with 10 bases between the two ends. This CDR3 is 13 amino acids long. The CDR3 spells CASSLGRTTEAFF. CDR3 bases: TGTGCCAGCAGCTTAGGGCGCACGACTGAAGCTTTCTTT.

The J gene is TRBJ1-4, the V gene TRBV2, with no clear D. Trimming pared 2 bases from V and 3 bases from J, leaving 7 bases between. The CDR3 runs 14 residues. Germline V gene data show CDR1 as SNHLY and CDR2 as FYNNEI. CDR3 sequence reads: CASSERQSNEKLFF. The CDR3 DNA is TGTGCCAGCAGTGAAAGGCAGTCTAATGAAAAACTGTTTTTT.

The V and J genes are TRBV30 and TRBJ2-7; D not certain. CDR1 GTSNPN and CDR2 SVGIG come from the germline V gene (reference sequence). V lost 8 bases and J lost 0, with 11 bases in between. The CDR3 is made up of 12 amino acids. In DNA, the CDR3 is TGTGCCCACCAACCGGGCTCCTACGAGCAGTACTTC. Translation gives CAHQPGSYEQYF.

The chain couples TRBV4-1 to TRBJ2-1; TRBD2 matches at 10 bases. Germline V gives CDR1 MGHRA, CDR2 YSYEKL. V shed 4 bases, J shed 2 bases, and the junction held 5 bases outside the gene matches. The length of the CDR3 is 16 residues. The CDR3 reads CASSPPGLAAYNEQFF. The CDR3 region has the DNA TGCGCCAGCAGCCCTCCCGGACTAGCGGCCTACAATGAGCAGTTCTTC.

This clone has only a few counts. The chain uses TRBV7-2 and TRBJ2-3, with 7 bases matching TRBD2. The V segment lost 7 bases and the J segment 0 bases; nucleotides outside the gene matches: 13. Germline loops: CDR1 SGHTA, CDR2 FQGNSA. The CDR3 runs to 17 residues. The CDR3 reads CASTRGVGAGSTDTQYF. The CDR3 nucleotides read TGTGCCAGCACCCGTGGGGTAGGAGCGGGGAGCACAGATACGCAGTATTTT.

Here the CDR3 reads CASSERLTGGFEQYV. The CDR3 DNA reads TGTGCCAGCAGTGAACGCCTTACAGGGGGGTTCGAGCAGTACGTC. The gene calls are TRBV6-1 and TRBJ2-7, with 8 bases matching TRBD1. This CDR3 comprises 15 residues. Trimming removed 2 bases from V and 6 bases from J; junction bases left unmatched: 9. Looked up from germline, CDR1 is MNHNS and CDR2 is SASEGT.

CDR3 sequence (DNA): TGCAGCGCCCCCTCTAAGCGGGAGGGTACAGATACGCAGTATTTT. Amino acids: CSAPSKREGTDTQYF. The chain joins TRBV29-1 to TRBJ2-3; 10 bases align to TRBD2. Unmatched junction bases numbered 10, after V lost 7 bases and J lost 3 bases. The CDR3 contains 15 residues. Germline lookup yields CDR1 SQVTM and CDR2 ANQGSEA.

V gene TRBV9 combines with J gene TRBJ2-5; TRBD1 is a possible D gene (5 bases). The V end lost 0 bases, the J end lost 0 bases, and 9 bases lay between the germline ends. CDR1 and CDR2 (germline): SGDLS, YYNGEE. This CDR3 spans 15 amino acids. The CDR3 loop is CASSVGQGYQETQYF. CDR3 DNA sequence: TGTGCCAGCAGCGTAGGGCAGGGTTACCAAGAGACCCAGTACTTC.

The chain is built from TRBV28 and TRBJ2-7, with 10 bases aligning to TRBD1. This CDR3 has 15 amino acids. The V gene's germline CDR1 is MDHEN and CDR2 SYDVKM. J gave up 5 bases and V 4 bases, and 8 bases lay outside the gene matches. This chain's CDR3 is CASSYSGTGVHEQYF. The CDR3 DNA reads as TGTGCCAGCAGTTACTCCGGGACAGGGGTCCACGAGCAGTACTTC.

The gene calls are TRBV10-2 and TRBJ1-1; D possibly corresponds to TRBD1 (5 bases). The germline CDR1 and CDR2 sequences are WSHSY and SAAADI. This CDR3 region has 16 residues. Trimming removed 2 bases at V and 3 bases at J, with 16 bases between. The CDR3 spells CASSEHLGDRDTEAFF. The CDR3 nucleotides are TGCGCCAGCAGTGAGCATCTAGGGGATCGGGACACTGAAGCTTTCTTT.